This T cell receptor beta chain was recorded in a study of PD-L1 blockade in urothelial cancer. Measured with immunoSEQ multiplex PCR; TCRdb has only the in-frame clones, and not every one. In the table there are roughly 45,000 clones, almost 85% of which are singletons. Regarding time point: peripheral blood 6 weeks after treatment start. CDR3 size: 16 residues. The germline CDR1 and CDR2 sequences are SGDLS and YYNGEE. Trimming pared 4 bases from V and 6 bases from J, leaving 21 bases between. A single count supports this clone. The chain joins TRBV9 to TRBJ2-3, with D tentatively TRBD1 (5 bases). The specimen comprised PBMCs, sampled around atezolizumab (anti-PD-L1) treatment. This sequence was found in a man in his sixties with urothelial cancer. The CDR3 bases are TGTGCCAGCAGCTCCGAAAAGGCGCCAGGGTACGATACGCAGTATTTT. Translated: CASSSEKAPGYDTQYF.